The sequence of this TCR beta chain was determined in a study of blood T cell repertoires in COVID-19. Study-wide context: The United States, Italy and Spain supplied acute and convalescent COVID-19 samples. T cells, B-cell-depleted T cells, or PBMCs provided the cDNA or gDNA that served as material.

Under the authors' procedure: Reference gene primers were amplified, and this amplification served to estimate nucleated cell counts. Clones were read by immunoSEQ multiplex PCR, and TCRdb kept only the in-frame ones, dropping some. The V and J calls and clone size were taken over from that table, and D and trimming were inferred from the DNA. The table lists some 78,000 clones, 80% of them singletons. Sequenced input: peripheral blood. The TCR was taken from a man aged 60 to 75 with active or convalescent COVID-19.

The CDR3 bases are TGCGCCAGCAGCTTGGAGACAGCTGGGGCCAACGTCCTGACTTTC. Translated, it gives CASSLETAGANVLTF. This chain links TRBV5-1 with TRBJ2-6, with D possibly TRBD1 on 5 matching bases. This CDR3 has 15 residues. Trimming pared 0 bases from V and 2 bases from J, leaving 6 bases between. Germline loops: CDR1 SGHRS, CDR2 YFSETQ.